This T cell receptor (beta chain) was found in a study of Ad26.COV2.S vaccination and SARS-CoV-2 variants. Overall study results and limits: Total T cell responses may have been underestimated by the TCR breadth and depth analyses. The study found higher spike-specific TCR breadth in vaccine than placebo recipients.

Treatment: around 19 received Ad26.COV2.S at low or high dose, single or two shots; about five received placebo; per-sample allocation not given. Specimens were obtained on day 63 following the first vaccine or placebo injection. TCRdb's copy holds only in-frame clones and misses some; the assay was immunoSEQ multiplex PCR. The sample contains about 420,000 clones, more than 75% of which appear only once. With regard to this clone: Antigen specificity is unknown.

V dropped 2 bases and J dropped 2 bases, with 6 bases sitting between them. The CDR3 loop spans 13 amino acids. Per germline, CDR1 SGHTA and CDR2 FQGTGA. This receptor was identified in a person aged 18-60 years who received the Ad26.COV2.S COVID-19 vaccine or a placebo. The source was peripheral blood, collected in a trial of Ad26.COV2.S vaccine versus placebo. The chain employs TRBV7-3 and TRBJ1-1; D unresolved. DNA for the CDR3: TGTGCCAGCAGCTTATTGGACAACACTGAAGCTTTCTTT. Amino acid sequence: CASSLLDNTEAFF.